This TCR beta chain was observed in a study of regulatory T cells. Study-level points and caveats: In CD3G-deficient patients, conventional CD4+ T cells were enriched for hydrophobic CDR3 residues at positions 6 and 7. Patient repertoires had restricted TRB V-J pairs and skewed V and J usage, most in Tregs.

With respect to this clone: The target antigen is unknown.

Sorting split CD4+ cells into CD25-high CD127-low Tregs and CD25-low CD127-high conventional T cells. The PCR used 52 TRBV and 13 TRBJ primers. Profiled with immunoSEQ multiplex PCR; TCRdb holds only in-frame clones, not every one. Here the sample spans around 17,000 clones, approximately 82% being singletons. The germline V gene encodes CDR1 SEHNR and CDR2 FQNEAQ (reference sequence). Trimming cost V 6 bases and J 2 bases; bases outside gene matches: 5. The CDR3 has 15 residues. V is TRBV7-9 and J is TRBJ2-2; 8 bases align to TRBD1. The specimen was conventional CD4+ T cells sorted from blood. This clonotype was obtained from a person aged 25 to 39 with CD3G deficiency. CDR3 sequence reads: CASSSGGINTGELFF. The CDR3 bases are TGTGCCAGCAGTTCAGGGGGCATCAACACCGGGGAGCTGTTTTTT.